In this sample, the clone carrying this T cell receptor beta chain turned up a few times. Antigen unknown. In the original processing: As immunoSEQ supplied junction-only sequences (without quality scores), filtering differed. Only in-frame clones appear in the TCRdb table, and some are missing; sequencing was by immunoSEQ multiplex PCR. V and J calls and clone size are those listed in that table; D and trimming were worked out from the DNA. The top ten clones hold more than 0.35% of a sample with 2 million to 3 million clones, roughly 93% of them seen once. These data are taken from a study of shared clonotypes between healthy human individuals. Study at large: Aged between 18 and 49, the donors were two women and three men.

Study-level results: It was the non-shared clonotypes that had lower generation probabilities than clonotypes shared by all four donors. In general, naive subsets displayed greater estimated richness than memory subsets did.

The CDR3 has 13 amino acids. The germline V gene encodes CDR1 KGHSH and CDR2 LQKENI. V lost 4 bases and J lost 3, with 9 bases in between. V usage is TRBV18 and J usage is TRBJ1-1; possible D gene TRBD1, 5 bases. This TCR was sampled from a man between 18 and 29 years old in good health. Some clones in this sample may be carry-over from other donors' samples. Sequencing was performed on naive CD4+ T cells from PBMCs. Subset given: CD45RA+ positively selected. DNA for the CDR3: TGTGCCAGCTCACTGGGGGTGGACACTGAAGCTTTCTTT. It encodes CASSLGVDTEAFF.